Presented here are 15 T cell receptor beta chains from one specimen sequenced in a study of molecular identifiers for immune sequencing clone quantification. MiXCR, applied by TCRdb to the PCR reads, yields one record per CDR3 protein. The sample yields about 12,000 distinct CDR3 sequences, under 20% seen once. Material for sequencing was naive CD8+ T cells from blood, with Jurkat cell RNA spiked in. Subset indicated: FACS-sorted CD8+CD4-CCR7+CD45RA+ naive T cells. The receptors were sampled from a human donor in good health. Some libraries in this study had Jurkat cell RNA spiked in.

This clonotype is labeled medium-sized. CDR3 protein: CASSQTSVGEQYF. In DNA, the CDR3 is TGTGCCAGCAGCCAGACTAGCGTCGGAGAGCAGTACTTC. This chain uses TRBV14 with TRBJ2-7; TRBD2 agrees at 8 bases. Germline V gene lookup returns CDR1 SGHDN and CDR2 FVKESK. V trimming: 3 bases; J trimming: 7 bases; junction bases outside the gene matches: 5. The CDR3 is 13 amino acids.

This clonotype was detected many times. The chain uses TRBV27 and TRBJ1-4; 9 positions match TRBD1. CDR1 MNHEY and CDR2 SMNVEV come from the germline V gene (reference sequence). The CDR3 loop spans 17 amino acids. The junction had 13 bases not matched to a gene; V was cut back by 4 bases and J by 7 bases. CDR3 residues: CASSSFPGQGPVEKLFF. For the CDR3, the DNA is TGTGCCAGCAGTTCCTTCCCGGGACAGGGTCCTGTTGAAAAACTGTTTTTT.

A note on this clonotype: This may be a read error, as it is one base from a much larger clone. V usage is TRBV11-2 and J usage is TRBJ2-7; D gene ambiguous. The germline CDR1 and CDR2 sequences are SGHAT and FQNNGV. The CDR3 length is 15 residues. CDR3 sequence: CVSSLVRTAAYEQYF. Written as DNA, the CDR3 is TGTGTCAGCAGCTTAGTAAGGACGGCAGCCTACGAGCAGTACTTC.

This clonotype was seen repeatedly, ten times or more. The V call is TRBV24-1, the J call TRBJ2-2; 7 positions agree with TRBD1. J was trimmed by 2 bases and V by 3 bases; bases with no gene match: 8. Germline V gene lookup returns CDR1 KGHDR and CDR2 SFDVKD. This CDR3 spans 17 amino acids. The DNA for the CDR3 is TGTGCCACCAGTGATACAGGGACAGACATCAACACCGGGGAGCTGTTTTTT. Amino acids: CATSDTGTDINTGELFF.

The sample holds many counts of this clonotype. The DNA for the CDR3 is TGTGCCAGCACCATAAGGAGCGGGAGGGCCTTGAATGAGCAGTTCTTC. The encoded protein is CASTIRSGRALNEQFF. The chain links TRBV6-1 to TRBJ2-1, with 10 nucleotides matching TRBD2. The germline V gene has CDR1 MNHNS and CDR2 SASEGT. The trim removed 7 bases at V and 7 bases at J, leaving 13 bases unmatched. The CDR3 covers 16 residues.

The rearrangement uses TRBV2 and TRBJ2-1; unclear D gene. Trimming pared 1 base from V and 1 base from J, leaving 8 bases between. CDR1 is SNHLY and CDR2 is FYNNEI in the germline V gene. CDR3 length: 15 residues. The chain's CDR3 is CASSEGRRSYNEQFF. The CDR3 DNA sequence: TGTGCCAGCAGTGAAGGAAGGCGTTCCTACAATGAGCAGTTCTTC.

With regard to this clonotype: This sequence may be a read error, since a much larger clone differs from it by one base. V and J are TRBV6-5 and TRBJ2-7; perhaps D is TRBD1 or TRBD2 (5 bases each). Trimming cost V 5 bases and J 6 bases, with 14 bases left between them. The CDR3 is 13 residues long. Germline CDR1 MNHEY, CDR2 SVGAGI. The CDR3 DNA follows: TGTGCCAGCAGTGGGGTTGGGGGAGTCGAGCAGTACTTC. Encoded protein: CASSGVGGVEQYF.

Sample share makes this clonotype medium-sized. The J gene is TRBJ2-5, the V gene TRBV7-9, with 8 bases lining up with TRBD1. The CDR3 runs 15 residues. Germline V gene data show CDR1 as SEHNR and CDR2 as FQNEAQ (reference sequence). V was clipped by 5 bases and J by 3 bases; unmatched bases: 8. This CDR3 is CASSPPQTGEETQYF. CDR3 DNA sequence: TGTGCCAGCAGCCCGCCCCAGACAGGGGAAGAGACCCAGTACTTC.

This clonotype occurred a few times. Written as DNA, the CDR3 is TGTGCCAGCAGTTTAGGAGCTAGGGGCTATGGCTACACCTTC. Encoded protein: CASSLGARGYGYTF. The chain uses TRBV27 and TRBJ1-2, with D tentatively TRBD1 (5 bases). The CDR3 has 14 amino acids. Germline CDR1 reads MNHEY; CDR2 reads SMNVEV (reference sequence). With 2 bases removed from V and 4 bases from J, the gap between germline ends came to 11 bases.

Details on this clonotype: Being one base from a much bigger clone, this may be a read error. This chain links TRBV28 with TRBJ1-3; no definite D call. The germline V gene encodes CDR1 MDHEN and CDR2 SYDVKM. This CDR3 contains 15 residues. Written as DNA, the CDR3 is TGTGCCAGCAGTTTATCCCTCTCGTCTGGAGACACCATATATTTT. Protein sequence: CASSLSLSSGDTIYF.

This clonotype appeared a few times. A much larger clone is a single base away; this may be a read error. The CDR3 carries no conserved terminal phenylalanine or tryptophan, so it likely arises from a read error. The chain carries TRBV6-2 or TRBV6-3 and TRBJ2-7; no clear D. The CDR3 is 15 amino acids. CDR1 is MNHEY, CDR2 SVGEGT, per germline. Between the trimmed V and J ends, which lost 0 bases and 2 bases, there was a span of 11 bases. In DNA, the CDR3 is TGTGCCAGCAGTTACTCGAACGGCGGCCCCTACGAGCAGTACTCC. This codes for CASSYSNGGPYEQYS.

This clonotype has a count of ten or more. V usage is TRBV27 and J usage is TRBJ2-4; 15 bases are shared with TRBD2. Looked up from germline, CDR1 is MNHEY and CDR2 is SMNVEV (reference sequence). The ends lost 5 bases at V and 16 bases at J; junction bases unmatched: 9. This CDR3 has 14 amino acids. This chain's CDR3 is CASSPGLAGGPNYF. The DNA for the CDR3 is TGTGCCAGCAGTCCCGGACTAGCGGGAGGGCCCAATTACTTC.

In its sample, this clonotype is medium-sized (0.01 to 0.1%). This chain uses TRBV7-6 with TRBJ2-7; D call uncertain. Trimming stripped 1 base from V and 7 bases from J, with 20 bases between. Per the germline V gene, CDR1 is SGHVS and CDR2 is FNYEAQ. The CDR3 is 16 amino acids. The DNA of the CDR3 is TGTGCCAGCAGCTTAGAGCCCAGCTCTCCTCTAGGGGAGCAGTACTTC. Its translation is CASSLEPSSPLGEQYF.

This clonotype was counted at least ten times. The chain is built from TRBV29-1 and TRBJ1-3; D is undetermined. The germline V and J ends were trimmed by 6 bases and 1 base, with 10 bases remaining between them. The germline CDR1 and CDR2 sequences are SQVTM and ANQGSEA. The CDR3 extends over 13 amino acids. As DNA, the CDR3 is TGCAGCGTCCCCGGCGGGTCTGGAAACACCATATATTTT. It codes for CSVPGGSGNTIYF.

Relative to its sample, this clonotype is medium-sized (0.01 to 0.1%). The gene calls are TRBV29-1 and TRBJ1-1, with D unclear. Trimming removed 3 bases from V and 6 bases from J, with 17 bases in between. The CDR3 spans 14 residues. CDR1 SQVTM and CDR2 ANQGSEA come from the germline V gene. CDR3 in DNA: TGCAGCGTTGATGGGGAGGCAGGCCGGGCTGAAGCTTTCTTT. Protein sequence: CSVDGEAGRAEAFF.